The 19 T cell receptor beta chains below were found in one sample sequenced in a study of blood T cell repertoires in COVID-19 (dated by TCRdb to the early 2020s). The library was built by means of the immunoSEQ multiplex PCR assay. Here the immuneACCESS table is served through TCRdb, limited to in-frame sequences with V and J called. Missing clones are a known gap in these copies; in checked studies unresolved V genes cover under half, and the rest lacks a known reason. This sample comprises 95,000 to 150,000 clones, roughly four fifths of them detected only once. The ten largest account for 3.5% to 5.5% of the sample. Sequenced: peripheral blood. These receptors originate from a woman in her sixties or seventies with acute or convalescent COVID-19.

V and J are TRBV7-3 and TRBJ1-1; 11 bases match TRBD1. This CDR3 is 15 amino acids long. After removal of 5 bases from V and 4 bases from J, the junction contained 6 bases not matched to a gene. Germline values: CDR1 SGHTA, CDR2 FQGTGA. The CDR3 is CASSPGTGGSTEAFF. The CDR3 DNA reads TGTGCCAGCAGCCCCGGGACAGGGGGGTCCACTGAAGCTTTCTTT.

Only one count was recorded for this clone. J is TRBJ1-4 and V is TRBV5-1; 7 bases are shared with TRBD1. The junction had 6 bases not matched to a gene; V was cut back by 3 bases and J by 7 bases. The germline V gene has CDR1 SGHRS and CDR2 YFSETQ. CDR3 length: 14 residues. The CDR3 nucleotides are TGCGCCAGCAGCTCGACAGGGAAGGCTGAAAAACTGTTTTTT. The encoded protein is CASSSTGKAEKLFF.

This sequence joins TRBV4-2 and TRBJ1-2; 8 bases are shared with TRBD1. Germline loops: CDR1 LGHNA, CDR2 YNFKEQ. This CDR3 has 16 amino acids. V gave up 5 bases and J gave up 9 bases; unmatched junction bases: 17. The CDR3 is CASSAQTRGRITRYTF. CDR3 nucleotides: TGTGCCAGCAGCGCGCAAACCAGGGGGCGCATTACCCGCTACACCTTC.

This chain connects TRBV7-9 to TRBJ1-1; 9 bases are a match to TRBD1. V lost 4 bases and J lost 8; bases outside the gene matches: 8. Germline assignment: CDR1 SEHNR and CDR2 FQNEAQ (reference sequence). The CDR3 consists of 14 residues. The CDR3 spells CASSSGQGRGEAFF. The CDR3 nucleotides are TGTGCCAGCAGCTCCGGACAGGGGCGAGGAGAAGCTTTCTTT.

The chain employs TRBV3-1 (or the pseudogene TRBV3-2) and TRBJ2-7, with 9 positions matching TRBD2. V shed 4 bases and J 12 bases; nucleotides not matched to a gene: 10. The CDR3 spans 13 residues. Germline V gene sequence: CDR1 LGHDT, CDR2 YNNKEL (reference sequence). CDR3 DNA: TGTGCCAGCAGCCCCGATAGCGGGGGACGACTGTACGTC. Translating gives CASSPDSGGRLYV.

To note about this clone: This same CDR3 is encoded by further DNA sequences in the sample. The chain combines TRBV19 with TRBJ1-1, with D maybe TRBD1 (6 bases). Trimming took off 1 base at V and 5 bases at J, with 11 bases between the two ends. The CDR3 is 14 residues long. CDR1 and CDR2 (germline): LNHDA, SQIVND (reference sequence). This chain's CDR3 is CASSIVRGGTEAFF. In DNA form, the CDR3 reads TGTGCCAGTAGTATAGTAAGAGGGGGTACTGAAGCTTTCTTT.

Worth noting for this clone: Different DNA sequences within this sample yield the same CDR3. The V and J genes are TRBV18 and TRBJ1-3; D is unresolved. V was shortened by 3 bases and J by 0 bases, with 3 bases between the two germline ends. Germline CDR1 is KGHSH and CDR2 is LQKENI. This CDR3 has 13 amino acids. The CDR3 spells CASSPSSGNTIYF. For the CDR3, the DNA is TGTGCCAGCTCACCCAGCTCTGGAAACACCATATATTTT.

V is TRBV29-1 and J is TRBJ2-3, with 7 bases matching TRBD1. There are 12 residues in the CDR3. In germline, CDR1 is SQVTM, CDR2 ANQGSEA. V lost 7 bases, J lost 4 bases, and 5 bases stayed unmatched. The CDR3 sequence: CSAGQDPDTQYF. For the CDR3, the DNA is TGCAGCGCCGGACAGGACCCAGATACGCAGTATTTT.

Only one count was recorded for this clone. This chain connects TRBV29-1 to TRBJ1-5; D gene ambiguous. This CDR3 region has 12 residues. V was pared by 4 bases and J by 4 bases, with 8 bases between. CDR1 is SQVTM, CDR2 ANQGSEA, per germline. CDR3 DNA sequence: TGCAGCGTTGGAGGGTGGAATCAGCCCCAGCATTTT. It translates to CSVGGWNQPQHF.

The J gene is TRBJ2-3, the V gene TRBV7-6; possibly TRBD2 for D (7 bases). Germline CDR1 reads SGHVS; CDR2 reads FNYEAQ. The CDR3 runs to 15 residues. The germline V and J ends were trimmed by 4 bases and 5 bases, with 16 bases remaining between them. The CDR3 is CASSSGGQAGDTQYF. In nucleotides, the CDR3 is TGTGCCAGCAGCTCCGGGGGGCAGGCGGGAGATACGCAGTATTTT.

On this clone itself: Other DNA sequences from this sample encode an identical CDR3 as well. The V gene is TRBV19, the J gene TRBJ1-5, with a weak D call TRBD1 (5 bases). Germline CDR1 LNHDA, CDR2 SQIVND (reference sequence). Between the trimmed V and J ends, which lost 4 bases and 0 bases, there was a span of 10 bases. The CDR3 has 15 amino acids. CDR3 amino acids: CASSTTAYSNQPQHF. In nucleotides, the CDR3 is TGTGCCAGTAGTACGACAGCTTATAGCAATCAGCCCCAGCATTTT.

This rearrangement joins TRBV18 to TRBJ2-7; a possible D gene is TRBD1 (6 bases). Germline V gene data show CDR1 as KGHSH and CDR2 as LQKENI. The CDR3 spans 14 residues. V lost 5 bases to trimming and J lost 0 bases, with 11 bases between them. CDR3 region: CASSTRTDSYEQYF. CDR3 sequence (DNA): TGTGCCAGCTCAACAAGGACAGACTCCTACGAGCAGTACTTC.

J is TRBJ2-5 and V is TRBV2; D gene unclear. V lost 4 bases and J 2 bases, leaving 8 bases between the germline ends. CDR3 length equals 13 residues. Germline lookup yields CDR1 SNHLY and CDR2 FYNNEI. This CDR3 is CASSVGLQETQYF. CDR3 nucleotide sequence: TGTGCCAGCAGTGTTGGCTTACAAGAGACCCAGTACTTC.

This chain's CDR3 is CAISELDRPNEKLFF. The CDR3 bases are TGTGCCATCAGTGAGTTGGACAGACCTAATGAAAAACTGTTTTTT. This chain joins TRBV10-3 and TRBJ1-4; TRBD1 is a possible D gene (6 bases). Looked up from germline, CDR1 is ENHRY and CDR2 is SYGVKD. Between the trimmed V and J ends, which lost 1 base and 3 bases, there was a span of 9 bases. This CDR3 has 15 residues.

The chain is built from TRBV20-1 and TRBJ1-2; D is perhaps TRBD1 (6 bases). With 6 bases removed from V and 6 bases from J, the gap between germline ends came to 11 bases. Germline loops: CDR1 DFQATT, CDR2 SNEGSKA (reference sequence). This CDR3 is 11 amino acids long. CDR3 residues: CSAYRAHGYTF. CDR3 coding DNA: TGCAGTGCGTACAGGGCGCATGGCTACACCTTC.

This sequence joins TRBV12-5 and TRBJ2-5; D possibly corresponds to TRBD2 (7 bases). In germline, CDR1 is LGHNT, CDR2 FRNRAP. Trimming took 6 bases from V and 6 from J, leaving 14 bases between them. The CDR3 contains 13 residues. The CDR3: CASGWGGVQTQYF. The CDR3 nucleotides are TGTGCTAGTGGATGGGGGGGCGTGCAGACCCAGTACTTC. The full variable domain, its missing parts supplied by reference TRBV12-5 and TRBJ2-5, is DARVTQTPRHKVTEMGQEVTMRCQPILGHNTVFWYRQTMMQGLELLAYFRNRAPLDDSGMPKDRFSAEMPDATLATLKIQPSEPRDSAVYFCASGWGGVQTQYFGPGTRLLVL.

This clone was detected once. The rearrangement uses TRBV2 and TRBJ2-4; TRBD1 matches 8 bases. Germline loops: CDR1 SNHLY, CDR2 FYNNEI. Germline trimming cut 7 bases from V and 1 base from J; bases unmatched to any gene: 9. The CDR3 runs to 16 residues. The CDR3 sequence: CASTPDRAGAKNIQYF. The DNA of the CDR3 is TGTGCCAGCACCCCGGACAGGGCAGGGGCCAAAAACATTCAGTACTTC.

The J gene is TRBJ2-5, the V gene TRBV5-1; TRBD1 agrees at 8 bases. V was pared by 1 base and J by 4 bases, with 9 bases of the junction left unmatched. The CDR3 is made up of 16 amino acids. Germline V gene lookup returns CDR1 SGHRS and CDR2 YFSETQ. The CDR3 is CASSLSTRGTGETQYF. The CDR3 DNA is TGCGCCAGCAGCTTGTCCACCAGGGGGACAGGAGAGACCCAGTACTTC.

The chain carries TRBV11-2 and TRBJ1-1, with D possibly being TRBD1 (6 bases). The CDR3 runs to 15 residues. Germline CDR1 reads SGHAT; CDR2 reads FQNNGV. V was pared by 5 bases and J by 6 bases, with 19 bases between. Written as DNA, the CDR3 is TGTGCCAGCAGCACTATCCAGGGGTTGGTCGCTGAAGCTTTCTTT. Translation gives CASSTIQGLVAEAFF.